Following are 16 T cell receptor beta chains from one sample sequenced in a study of cytomegalovirus exposure and HLA in healthy donors. It was with 60 Vbeta and 13 Jbeta primers that the PCR ran. The assay was immunoSEQ multiplex PCR, and TCRdb's table has in-frame clones only and misses some. The sample holds about 180,000 clones, over 60% seen once. Sequencing input: PBMCs. These receptors were taken from a man aged 40-49 years in good health and CMV-seropositive.

The chain recombines TRBV7-3 with TRBJ1-4; 9 positions agree with TRBD1. This CDR3 is 15 amino acids long. Germline values: CDR1 SGHTA, CDR2 FQGTGA. V lost 6 bases, J lost 2 bases, and 4 bases stayed unmatched. In nucleotides, the CDR3 is TGTGCCAGCAGTCCCACAGGGGGCACTAATGAAAAACTGTTTTTT. Protein product: CASSPTGGTNEKLFF. The whole variable domain, filled in from reference TRBV7-3 and TRBJ1-4, reads GAGVSQTPSNKVTEKGKYVELRCDPISGHTALYWYRQSLGQGPEFLIYFQGTGAADDSGLPNDRFFAVRPEGSVSTLKIQRTERGDSAVYLCASSPTGGTNEKLFFGSGTQLSVL.

V gene TRBV19 combines with J gene TRBJ2-1; 7 nucleotides match TRBD2. J lost 2 bases, V lost 1 base, and 2 bases had no gene match. The CDR3 contains 15 residues. CDR1 and CDR2 (germline): LNHDA, SQIVND (reference sequence). In DNA form, the CDR3 reads TGTGCCAGTAGTATAGTAGCGGGTACCTACAATGAGCAGTTCTTC. Encoded protein: CASSIVAGTYNEQFF.

This rearrangement joins TRBV5-5 to TRBJ2-1; 8 nucleotides align to TRBD1. Germline loops: CDR1 SGHKS, CDR2 YYEKEE (reference sequence). V shed 4 bases, J shed 7 bases, and the junction held 16 bases outside the gene matches. The length of the CDR3 is 17 residues. For the CDR3, the DNA is TGTGCCAGCAGCCCAGGCCCCCGAGCAGGGGGCTTTAATGAGCAGTTCTTC. Protein product: CASSPGPRAGGFNEQFF.

The J gene is TRBJ2-7, the V gene TRBV19, with a tentative D call TRBD1 (5 bases). This CDR3 is built from 13 residues. Germline loops: CDR1 LNHDA, CDR2 SQIVND (reference sequence). The ends were cut back, 3 bases at V and 5 bases at J, with 11 bases in the middle. The CDR3 coding sequence is TGTGCCAGTAGTATCCAGGGCTTGAACGAGCAGTACTTC. Translating it yields CASSIQGLNEQYF.

The rearrangement links TRBV5-1 to TRBJ2-3, with 8 bases fitting TRBD2. The CDR3 length is 16 residues. Germline V gene sequence: CDR1 SGHRS, CDR2 YFSETQ. V was clipped by 4 bases and J by 1 base; unmatched bases: 8. CDR3 region: CASSPLAGGGTDTQYF. CDR3 nucleotides: TGCGCCAGCAGCCCCCTAGCGGGCGGAGGCACAGATACGCAGTATTTT.

The J gene is TRBJ1-4, the V gene TRBV29-1; D not resolved. Germline loops: CDR1 SQVTM, CDR2 ANQGSEA. V was pared by 7 bases and J by 8 bases, with 14 bases between. The CDR3 runs to 12 residues. CDR3 sequence: CSAARSEEKLFF. The CDR3 DNA follows: TGCAGCGCCGCCCGAAGCGAGGAAAAACTGTTTTTT.

The chain is built from TRBV6-5 and TRBJ1-1, with D perhaps matching TRBD1 (5 bases). V was cut by 1 base and J by 0 bases, with 9 bases left in between. The CDR3 contains 15 residues. From germline, CDR1 is MNHEY and CDR2 SVGAGI. In DNA form, the CDR3 reads TGTGCCAGCAGTTACTGGGGGGAACTGAACACTGAAGCTTTCTTT. Translated: CASSYWGELNTEAFF.

The chain joins TRBV7-2 to TRBJ1-1; a weak D match, TRBD1 (6 bases). CDR3 length equals 14 residues. The ends were cut back, 3 bases at V and 0 bases at J, with 8 bases in the middle. Germline loops: CDR1 SGHTA, CDR2 FQGNSA. The CDR3 spells CASSLGHLNTEAFF. The CDR3 DNA follows: TGTGCCAGCAGCTTGGGACACCTGAACACTGAAGCTTTCTTT.

The chain links TRBV7-8 to TRBJ1-5; 10 nucleotides align to TRBD1. The CDR3 extends over 13 amino acids. V lost 6 bases to trimming and J lost 6 bases; unmatched junction nucleotides: 2. CDR1 SGHVS and CDR2 FQNEAQ come from the germline V gene. The CDR3 is CASRDRGSQPQHF. CDR3 in DNA: TGTGCCAGCAGGGACAGGGGGAGTCAGCCCCAGCATTTT.

With regard to this clone: The sample contains more than one DNA sequence encoding this CDR3. The chain couples TRBV28 to TRBJ1-1, with D possibly being TRBD1 (6 bases). The CDR3 runs 14 residues. CDR1 and CDR2 (germline): MDHEN, SYDVKM. The V and J ends lost 5 bases and 2 bases respectively, with 12 bases between them. In nucleotides, the CDR3 is TGTGCCAGCAGTCCCGGGACATCCAACACTGAAGCTTTCTTT. This encodes CASSPGTSNTEAFF.

This chain connects TRBV6-6 to TRBJ2-7; D possibly corresponds to TRBD1 (6 bases). Germline CDR1 and CDR2: MNHNY and SVGAGI (reference sequence). V lost 6 bases, J lost 3 bases, and 18 bases lay in between. The CDR3 spans 15 residues. Here the CDR3 reads CASSSWDTPYYEQYF. CDR3 sequence (DNA): TGTGCCAGCAGCTCCTGGGACACACCTTACTACGAGCAGTACTTC.

The rearrangement joins TRBV27 to TRBJ1-3; 9 nucleotides agree with TRBD1. The CDR3 loop spans 16 amino acids. Germline assignment: CDR1 MNHEY and CDR2 SMNVEV (reference sequence). Trimming cost V 6 bases and J 8 bases; bases outside gene matches: 14. The CDR3: CASSLLRDREVYTIYF. Written as DNA, the CDR3 is TGTGCCAGCAGCCTTCTAAGGGACAGGGAAGTATACACCATATATTTT.

This clone was picked up a small number of times. CDR3 amino acids: CASSLTGGAGANVLTF. The CDR3 coding sequence is TGCGCCAGCAGCTTAACAGGGGGCGCGGGGGCCAACGTCCTGACTTTC. The genes are TRBV5-1 and TRBJ2-6; the match to TRBD1 covers 9 bases. Germline-derived CDR1 and CDR2 are SGHRS and YFSETQ. The trim removed 2 bases at V and 4 bases at J, leaving 4 bases unmatched. This CDR3 is 16 amino acids long.

The chain carries TRBV14 and TRBJ1-3; TRBD1 is a possible D gene (5 bases). The CDR3 has 17 residues. Between the trimmed V and J ends, which lost 3 bases and 0 bases, there was a span of 15 bases. The germline V gene has CDR1 SGHDN and CDR2 FVKESK. As DNA, the CDR3 is TGTGCCAGCAGCCAGAGTCGGCAGGGCCTCTCTGGAAACACCATATATTTT. Translating gives CASSQSRQGLSGNTIYF.

V gene TRBV27 combines with J gene TRBJ2-2, with 11 bases fitting TRBD1. Germline lookup yields CDR1 MNHEY and CDR2 SMNVEV (reference sequence). There are 16 residues in the CDR3. Trimming cost V 3 bases and J 5 bases; bases outside gene matches: 5. The CDR3 sequence: CASSFSGTGGTGELFF. CDR3 in DNA: TGTGCCAGCAGTTTTTCCGGGACAGGGGGAACCGGGGAGCTGTTTTTT.

The V and J genes are TRBV5-1 and TRBJ2-3; 10 bases align to TRBD2. J gave up 6 bases and V 2 bases, and 6 bases lay outside the gene matches. The CDR3 sequence is 15 residues long. Germline CDR1 and CDR2: SGHRS and YFSETQ. In DNA, the CDR3 is TGCGCCAGCAGCTTTTCAGCGGGAGGGCCGGATACGCAGTATTTT. Protein product: CASSFSAGGPDTQYF.